These T cell receptor beta chains were read from a single sample in a study of monozygotic twins with inflammatory bowel disease. With the 5' RACE reads reprocessed, TCRdb shows one record per CDR3 protein and no DNA. The sample totals about 380,000 distinct CDR3 sequences; its top ten clones hold just over 2.5%. Sequences were obtained from blood. These receptors were taken from a human donor with ulcerative colitis or Crohn's disease, or a healthy co-twin of an affected twin (not recorded which). CDR3s include the opening cysteine and the closing phenylalanine or tryptophan.

15	TRBV19	TRBJ2-2	CASVPGMRGTGELFF
14	TRBV6-1	TRBJ1-1	CASSVGGGGTEAFF
17	TRBV5-1	TRBJ1-2	CASSLSSGRGLGYGYTF
14	TRBV6-2/TRBV6-3	TRBJ2-3	CASSFASGVLTQYF
12	TRBV9	TRBJ1-2	CASSEPLSGYTF
14	TRBV2	TRBJ2-7	CASSSGRNSYEQYF
14	TRBV15	TRBJ1-5	CATSITGGGQPQHF
15	TRBV7-2	TRBJ2-4	CASSLGSRGGNIQYF
15	TRBV29-1	TRBJ1-2	CSVGSRQGSDYGYTF
16	TRBV4-3	TRBJ2-2	CASSQGGPGPTGELFF
15	TRBV9	TRBJ1-3	CASSRNTGVRGTIYF
15	TRBV5-6	TRBJ2-7	CASSFTGGVLYEQYF
13	TRBV5-1	TRBJ2-5	CASSLVNQETQYF
18	TRBV6-5	TRBJ2-3	CASSYSSARGYGTDTQYF
17	TRBV4-2	TRBJ2-7	CASSQDLRTERYYEQYF
16	TRBV7-9	TRBJ2-7	CASSPQGTGVTYEQYF